This T cell receptor (beta chain) comes out of a study of OX40 agonist ivuxolimab in advanced cancers. Study-level information: Previous treatment with anti-PD-1, anti-PD-L1 or anti-CTLA-4 therapy was allowed; more than 35% had received some.

The sample holds a few counts of this clone. Its antigen is still unknown. Study conclusions and caveats: Several nonresponders also turned out to have low normalized T-cell clonal expansion.

Repertoires were generated with immunoSEQ multiplex PCR, while TCRdb's copy carries only in-frame clones and drops some. The repertoire holds approximately 100,000 clones, with roughly 90% as singletons. CDR1 and CDR2 from the germline V gene are MDHEN and SYDVKM. Deletions cut 6 bases from V and 6 bases from J, with 20 bases between. The CDR3 runs 15 residues. The sample consisted of CD4+ or CD8+ T cells sorted from blood, taken in a trial of the OX40 agonist ivuxolimab. This TCR derives from an adult with an advanced solid tumor such as melanoma, head and neck, liver or kidney cancer. The rearrangement links TRBV28 to TRBJ1-2; no firm D call. CDR3 sequence: CASRLPRGGKDGYTF. CDR3 bases: TGTGCCAGCAGACTCCCTCGAGGAGGGAAAGATGGCTACACCTTC.